This T cell receptor (beta chain) was captured by sequencing in a study of technical replicates of blood from several donors (dated by TCRdb to between 2016 and 2019). The method was the immunoSEQ multiplex PCR assay. In its TCRdb copy, this immuneACCESS table keeps in-frame sequences only and misses some clones. Where compared with another copy, unresolved V genes explain less than half of these, and the others have no known cause. This sample gives 67,000 or so clones in total; around nine tenths of them show up just once. The top ten clonotypes cover roughly 0.4% of the sample. Comment on this clone: Its binding antigen is unknown. Nothing much larger sits one base from this clone, and base qualities are not available.

The specimen was T cells isolated from PBMCs. This TCR was sampled from a human donor in good health.

The CDR3 has the sequence CASRFGGNRGHTEAFF. The bases read TGTGCCAGCAGATTTGGGGGGAACAGGGGGCACACTGAAGCTTTCTTT. The sequence is built from TRBV27 and TRBJ1-1; TRBD1 matches 9 bases in the middle. The germline V gene (reference sequence) sets CDR1 to MNHEY and CDR2 to SMNVEV. The CDR3, from cysteine to phenylalanine, totals 16 residues. Only the CDR3 part of the read is kept: 48 bases, read in frame from the first base. Relative to germline, V is missing 6 bases and J is missing 3 bases, with 11 bases of the junction outside any gene match.